The sequence of this TCR beta chain was determined in a study of T cell responses to AZD1222 COVID-19 vaccine. Study-level findings and limits: Most donors were white British, females outnumbered males, and clonal diversity was possibly underestimated. Sampling that yielded the repertoires occurred only after the peak T cell response.

Of note for this clone: Its antigen is currently unknown.

Generated by immunoSEQ multiplex PCR, the TCRdb table keeps only in-frame clones and is missing some. This sample has about 96,000 clones; under 90% occur once, and the top ten carry about 25%. Trimming cost V 7 bases and J 7 bases, with 14 bases left between them. The CDR3 consists of 13 residues. Germline V gene data show CDR1 as MNHEY and CDR2 as SVGAGI. The starting material was peripheral blood, obtained on day 0 of AZD1222 vaccination. The chain is built from TRBV6-5 and TRBJ2-1; possible D gene TRBD1, 5 bases. This sequence was found in an adult in good health. CDR3 nucleotide sequence: TGTGCCAGCACCAAGGGGCCCCCTAATGAGCAGTTCTTC. Translating it yields CASTKGPPNEQFF.